This T cell receptor beta chain was retrieved from a study of T cells expressing NK-cell markers. Background on the study: It was sorted CD3+CD56+NKG2C+, CD3+CD56+NKG2C- and CD3+CD56-NKG2C+ T cells that supplied the TCR beta repertoires. Just one sequenced donor of eight was HCMV-seronegative, while seven were seropositive. General study findings and limits: Dominant NKG2C+ clonotypes made up about 1.0-7.5% of CD8+ T cells in about six donors. Specificity for HCMV among expanded NKG2C+ T cell clones was not established.

One entry per CDR3 protein, without DNA, is what TCRdb gives after re-calling the 5' RACE reads. This repertoire includes fewer than 550,000 distinct CDR3 sequences. A remark on this clonotype: Its target is unknown.

The receptor's source is a woman aged 50 to 60 in good health. Sequenced input: blood T cells: a sorted CD56 or NKG2C T cell subset, CD4+ or CD8+ T cells, or bulk PBMC T cells (not recorded which).

CDR3 loop: CASSPGTSGRNIQYF. The chain combines TRBV5-1 with TRBJ2-4; TCRdb gives TRBD2 as the D gene, but with no DNA this cannot be confirmed. The CDR3 spans 15 residues. The V gene's germline CDR1 is SGHRS and CDR2 YFSETQ.